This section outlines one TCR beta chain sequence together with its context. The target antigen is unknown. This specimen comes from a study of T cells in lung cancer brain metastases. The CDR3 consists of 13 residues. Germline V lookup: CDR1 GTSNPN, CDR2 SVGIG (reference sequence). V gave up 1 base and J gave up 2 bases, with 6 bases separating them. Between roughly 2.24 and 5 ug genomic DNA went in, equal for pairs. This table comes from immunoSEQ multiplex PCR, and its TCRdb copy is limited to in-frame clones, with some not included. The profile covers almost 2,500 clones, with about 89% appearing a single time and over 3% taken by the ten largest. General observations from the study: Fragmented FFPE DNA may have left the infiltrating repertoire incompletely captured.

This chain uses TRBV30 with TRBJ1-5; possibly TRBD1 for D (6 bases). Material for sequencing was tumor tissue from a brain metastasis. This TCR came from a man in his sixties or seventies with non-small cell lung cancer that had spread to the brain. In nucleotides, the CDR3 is TGTGCCTGGAGTGGACAGGGCAATCAGCCCCAGCATTTT. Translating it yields CAWSGQGNQPQHF.